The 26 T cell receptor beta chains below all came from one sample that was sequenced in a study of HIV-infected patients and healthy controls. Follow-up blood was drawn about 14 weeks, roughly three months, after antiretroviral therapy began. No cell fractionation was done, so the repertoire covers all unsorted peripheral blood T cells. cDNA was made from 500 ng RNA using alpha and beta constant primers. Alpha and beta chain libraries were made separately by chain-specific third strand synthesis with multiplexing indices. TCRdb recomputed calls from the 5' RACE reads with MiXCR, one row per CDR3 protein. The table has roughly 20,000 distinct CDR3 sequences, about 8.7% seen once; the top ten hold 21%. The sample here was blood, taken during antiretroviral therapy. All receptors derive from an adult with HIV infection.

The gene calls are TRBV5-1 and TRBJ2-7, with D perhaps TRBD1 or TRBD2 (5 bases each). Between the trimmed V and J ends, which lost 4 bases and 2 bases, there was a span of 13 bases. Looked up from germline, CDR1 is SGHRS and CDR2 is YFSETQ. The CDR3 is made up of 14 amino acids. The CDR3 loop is CASSTGTVPYEQYF. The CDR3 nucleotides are TGCGCCAGCAGCACCGGGACGGTACCCTACGAGCAGTACTTC. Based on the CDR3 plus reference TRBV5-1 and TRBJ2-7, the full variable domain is KAGVTQTPRYLIKTRGQQVTLSCSPISGHRSVSWYQQTPGQGLQFLFEYFSETQRNKGNFPGRFSGRQFSNSRSEMNVSTLELGDSALYLCASSTGTVPYEQYFGPGTRLTVT.

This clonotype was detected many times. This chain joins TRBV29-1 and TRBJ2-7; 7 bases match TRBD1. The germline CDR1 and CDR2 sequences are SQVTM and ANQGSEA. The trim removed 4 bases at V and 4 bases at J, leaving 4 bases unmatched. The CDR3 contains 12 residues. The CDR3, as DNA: TGCAGCGTTGCCGAACAGGGGTACGAGCAGTACTTC. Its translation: CSVAEQGYEQYF.

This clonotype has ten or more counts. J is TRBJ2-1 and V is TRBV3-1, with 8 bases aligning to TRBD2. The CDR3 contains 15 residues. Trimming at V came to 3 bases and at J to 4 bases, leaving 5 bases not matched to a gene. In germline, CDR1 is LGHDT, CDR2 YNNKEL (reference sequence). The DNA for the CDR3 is TGTGCCAGCAGCCAGTTAGCGGGATGGTACAATGAGCAGTTCTTC. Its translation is CASSQLAGWYNEQFF.

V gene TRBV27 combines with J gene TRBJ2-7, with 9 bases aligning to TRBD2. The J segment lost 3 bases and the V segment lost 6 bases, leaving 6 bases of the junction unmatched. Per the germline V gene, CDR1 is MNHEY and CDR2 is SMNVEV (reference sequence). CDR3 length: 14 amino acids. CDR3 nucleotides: TGTGCCAGCAGGGGGGCTAGCGGGATCTACGAGCAGTACTTC. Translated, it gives CASRGASGIYEQYF.

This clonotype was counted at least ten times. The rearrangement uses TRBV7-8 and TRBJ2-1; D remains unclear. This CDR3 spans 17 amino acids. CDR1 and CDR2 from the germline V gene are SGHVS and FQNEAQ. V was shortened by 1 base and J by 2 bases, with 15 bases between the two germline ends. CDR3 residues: CASSLEFASPTYNEQFF. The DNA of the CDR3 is TGTGCCAGCAGCTTAGAATTCGCTTCGCCTACCTACAATGAGCAGTTCTTC.

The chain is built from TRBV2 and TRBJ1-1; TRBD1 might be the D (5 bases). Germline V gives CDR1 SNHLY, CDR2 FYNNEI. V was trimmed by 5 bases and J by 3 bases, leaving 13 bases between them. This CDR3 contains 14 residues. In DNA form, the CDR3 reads TGTGCCAGCAGTCAACAGGCGGGGGACACTGAAGCTTTCTTT. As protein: CASSQQAGDTEAFF.

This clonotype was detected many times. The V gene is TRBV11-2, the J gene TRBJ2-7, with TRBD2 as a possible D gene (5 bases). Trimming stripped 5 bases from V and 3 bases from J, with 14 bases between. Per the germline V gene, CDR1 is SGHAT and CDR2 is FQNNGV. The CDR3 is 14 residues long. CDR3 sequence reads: CASSPRTPSYEQYF. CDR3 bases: TGTGCCAGCAGCCCAAGGACTCCTAGCTACGAGCAGTACTTC.

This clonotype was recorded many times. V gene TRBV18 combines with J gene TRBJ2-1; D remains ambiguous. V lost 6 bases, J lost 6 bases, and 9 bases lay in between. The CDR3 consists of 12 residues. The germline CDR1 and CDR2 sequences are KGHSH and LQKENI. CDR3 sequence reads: CASSYSPNEQFF. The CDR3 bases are TGTGCCAGCTCGTATTCCCCCAATGAGCAGTTCTTC.

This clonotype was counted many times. The CDR3 loop is CASSYPIRNGELFF. Written as DNA, the CDR3 is TGTGCCAGCAGTTACCCTATACGAAACGGGGAGCTGTTTTTT. The rearrangement joins TRBV6-6 to TRBJ2-2; D not resolved. The CDR3 length is 14 residues. V dropped 2 bases and J dropped 7 bases, with 11 bases sitting between them. Germline V gene data show CDR1 as MNHNY and CDR2 as SVGAGI (reference sequence).

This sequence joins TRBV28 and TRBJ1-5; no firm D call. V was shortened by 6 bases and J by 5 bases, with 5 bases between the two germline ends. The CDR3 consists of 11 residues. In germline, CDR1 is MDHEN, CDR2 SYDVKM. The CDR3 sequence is CASRTDQPQHF. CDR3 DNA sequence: TGTGCCAGCAGAACAGATCAGCCCCAGCATTTT.

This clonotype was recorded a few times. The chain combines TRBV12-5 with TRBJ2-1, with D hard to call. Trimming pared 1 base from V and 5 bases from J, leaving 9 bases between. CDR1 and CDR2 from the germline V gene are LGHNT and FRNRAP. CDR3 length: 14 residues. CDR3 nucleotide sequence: TGTGCTAGTGGTTTGGGGGCCCGAGACAATGAGCAGTTCTTC. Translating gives CASGLGARDNEQFF. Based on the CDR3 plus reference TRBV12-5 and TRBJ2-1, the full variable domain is DARVTQTPRHKVTEMGQEVTMRCQPILGHNTVFWYRQTMMQGLELLAYFRNRAPLDDSGMPKDRFSAEMPDATLATLKIQPSEPRDSAVYFCASGLGARDNEQFFGPGTRLTVL.

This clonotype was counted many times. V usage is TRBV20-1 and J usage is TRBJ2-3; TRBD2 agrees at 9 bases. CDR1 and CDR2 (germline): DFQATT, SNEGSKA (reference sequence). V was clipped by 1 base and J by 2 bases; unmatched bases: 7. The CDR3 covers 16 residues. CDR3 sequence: CSARVRRTSATDTQYF. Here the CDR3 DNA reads TGCAGTGCTAGAGTTCGAAGGACTAGCGCCACAGATACGCAGTATTTT.

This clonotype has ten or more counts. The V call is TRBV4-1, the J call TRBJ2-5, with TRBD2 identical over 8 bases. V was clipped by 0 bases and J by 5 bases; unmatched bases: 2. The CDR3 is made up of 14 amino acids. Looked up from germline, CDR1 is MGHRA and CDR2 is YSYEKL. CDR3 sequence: CASSQELAAETQYF. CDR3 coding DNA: TGCGCCAGCAGCCAAGAACTAGCGGCCGAGACCCAGTACTTC.

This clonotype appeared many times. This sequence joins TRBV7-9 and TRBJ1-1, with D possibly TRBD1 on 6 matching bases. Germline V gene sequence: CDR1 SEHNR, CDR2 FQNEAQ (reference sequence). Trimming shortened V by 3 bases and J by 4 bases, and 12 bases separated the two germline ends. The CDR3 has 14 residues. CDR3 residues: CASSLSGEGTEAFF. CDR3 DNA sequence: TGTGCCAGCAGCTTGTCAGGGGAGGGCACTGAAGCTTTCTTT. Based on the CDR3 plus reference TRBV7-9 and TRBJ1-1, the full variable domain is DTGVSQNPRHKITKRGQNVTFRCDPISEHNRLYWYRQTLGQGPEFLTYFQNEAQLEKSRLLSDRFSAERPKGSFSTLEIQRTEQGDSAMYLCASSLSGEGTEAFFGQGTRLTVV.

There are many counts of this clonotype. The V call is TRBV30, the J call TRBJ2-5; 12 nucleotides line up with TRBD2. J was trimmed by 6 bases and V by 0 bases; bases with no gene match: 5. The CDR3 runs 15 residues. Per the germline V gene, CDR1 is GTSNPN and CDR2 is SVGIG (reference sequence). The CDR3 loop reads CAWSVETSGRKTQYF. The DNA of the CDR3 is TGTGCCTGGAGTGTTGAGACTAGCGGGAGAAAGACCCAGTACTTC.

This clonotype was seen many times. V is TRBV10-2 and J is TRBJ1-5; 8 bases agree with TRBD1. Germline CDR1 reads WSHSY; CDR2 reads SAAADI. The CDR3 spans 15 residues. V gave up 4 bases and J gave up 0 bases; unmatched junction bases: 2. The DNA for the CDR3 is TGCGCCAGCAGTGCAGGGGGCCTTAGCAATCAGCCCCAGCATTTT. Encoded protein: CASSAGGLSNQPQHF.

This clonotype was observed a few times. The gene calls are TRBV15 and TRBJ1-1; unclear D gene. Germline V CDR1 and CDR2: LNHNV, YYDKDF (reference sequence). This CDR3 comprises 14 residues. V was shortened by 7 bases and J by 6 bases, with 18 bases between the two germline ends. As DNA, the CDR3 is TGTGCCACCACCCAAACGGCGGTATCTCCTGAAGCTTTCTTT. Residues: CATTQTAVSPEAFF.

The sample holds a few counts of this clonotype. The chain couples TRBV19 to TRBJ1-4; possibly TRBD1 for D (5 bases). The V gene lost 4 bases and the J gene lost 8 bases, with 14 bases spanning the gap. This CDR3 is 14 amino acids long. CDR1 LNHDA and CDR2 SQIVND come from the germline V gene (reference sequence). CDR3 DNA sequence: TGTGCCAGTAGTACGGGACCGGCTGTGGAAAAACTGTTTTTT. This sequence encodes CASSTGPAVEKLFF.

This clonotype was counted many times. DNA for the CDR3: TGTGCCTGGAGCACAGGGGTCACTGAAGCTTTCTTT. Protein product: CAWSTGVTEAFF. The rearrangement joins TRBV30 to TRBJ1-1, with 7 bases matching TRBD1. Trimming removed 3 bases from V and 4 bases from J; junction bases left unmatched: 2. CDR3 length: 12 amino acids. Germline V gene lookup returns CDR1 GTSNPN and CDR2 SVGIG (reference sequence).

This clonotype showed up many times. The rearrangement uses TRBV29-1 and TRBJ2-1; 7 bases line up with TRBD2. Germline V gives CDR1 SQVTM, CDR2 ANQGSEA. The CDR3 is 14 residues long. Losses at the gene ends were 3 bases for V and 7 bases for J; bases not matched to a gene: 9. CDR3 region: CSVESGREENEQFF. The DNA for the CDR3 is TGCAGCGTTGAGTCAGGGAGGGAGGAGAATGAGCAGTTCTTC.

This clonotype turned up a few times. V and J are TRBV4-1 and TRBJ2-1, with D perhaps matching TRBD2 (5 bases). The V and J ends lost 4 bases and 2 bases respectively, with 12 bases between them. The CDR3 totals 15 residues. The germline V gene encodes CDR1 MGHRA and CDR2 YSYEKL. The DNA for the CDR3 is TGCGCCAGCAGCCTATTACTAGAGGCCTACAATGAGCAGTTCTTC. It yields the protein CASSLLLEAYNEQFF.

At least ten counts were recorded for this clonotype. The CDR3 region is CAISLAGSTDTQYF. CDR3 coding DNA: TGTGCCATCAGCCTCGCGGGGAGCACAGATACGCAGTATTTT. The chain recombines TRBV10-3 with TRBJ2-3, with a tentative D call TRBD2 (6 bases). This CDR3 has 14 amino acids. Germline values: CDR1 ENHRY, CDR2 SYGVKD. V lost 6 bases to trimming and J lost 0 bases, with 10 bases between them.

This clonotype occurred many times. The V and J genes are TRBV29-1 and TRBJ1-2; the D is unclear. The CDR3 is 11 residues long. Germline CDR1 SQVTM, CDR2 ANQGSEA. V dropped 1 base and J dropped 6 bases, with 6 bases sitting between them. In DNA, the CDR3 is TGCAGCGTTGAAGGAGGGCATGGCTACACCTTC. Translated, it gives CSVEGGHGYTF.

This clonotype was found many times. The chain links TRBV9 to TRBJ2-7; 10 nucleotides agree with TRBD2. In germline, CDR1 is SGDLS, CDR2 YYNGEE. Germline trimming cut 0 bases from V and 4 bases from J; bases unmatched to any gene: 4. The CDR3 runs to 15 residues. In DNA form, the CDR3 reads TGTGCCAGCAGCGTAGATGCTAGCGGGAGTTACGAGCAGTACTTC. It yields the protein CASSVDASGSYEQYF. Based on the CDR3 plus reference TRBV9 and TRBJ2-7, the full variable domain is DSGVTQTPKHLITATGQRVTLRCSPRSGDLSVYWYQQSLDQGLQFLIQYYNGEERAKGNILERFSAQQFPDLHSELNLSSLELGDSALYFCASSVDASGSYEQYFGPGTRLTVT.

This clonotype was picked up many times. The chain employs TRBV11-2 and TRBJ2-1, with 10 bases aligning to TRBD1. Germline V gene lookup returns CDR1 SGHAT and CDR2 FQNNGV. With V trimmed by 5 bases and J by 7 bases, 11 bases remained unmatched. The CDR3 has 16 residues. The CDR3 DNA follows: TGTGCCAGCAGCCTGTCCCGGGACAGGGGTCGAAATGAGCAGTTCTTC. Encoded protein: CASSLSRDRGRNEQFF.

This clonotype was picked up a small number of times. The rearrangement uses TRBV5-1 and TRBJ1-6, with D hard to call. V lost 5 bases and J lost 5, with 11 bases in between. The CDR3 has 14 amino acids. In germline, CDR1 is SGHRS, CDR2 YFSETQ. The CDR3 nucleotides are TGCGCCAGCAGGGGTACGGTAGATAATTCACCCCTCCACTTT. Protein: CASRGTVDNSPLHF.